This TCR beta chain was sequenced in a study of blood T cell repertoires in COVID-19. Across the whole study: The samples span acute and convalescent COVID-19 from the United States, Italy and Spain. PBMCs, B-cell-depleted T cells, or T cells provided the cDNA or gDNA that made up the material.

Participant age was about 18 to 89 years, and participants resided in roughly 25 US areas. CDR1 SGHTA and CDR2 FQGNSA come from the germline V gene. Trimming removed 1 base at V and 10 bases at J, with 11 bases between. The length of the CDR3 is 13 residues. In the authors' methods: Quantification of nucleated cells was approximated via reference gene primer amplification. TCRdb's copy holds only in-frame clones and misses some; the assay was immunoSEQ multiplex PCR. D and trimming were read from the DNA, whereas the V and J calls and clone size are those reported in that table. Found here are 300,000 to 350,000 clones, about 90% of them singletons; the top ten hold more than 0.9%.

The V gene is TRBV7-2, the J gene TRBJ2-1, with D tentatively TRBD2 (5 bases). Sequences were obtained from PBMCs or T cells enriched from blood (not recorded which). This clonotype was obtained from a woman aged 25 to 39 who had recovered from COVID-19. The DNA for the CDR3 is TGTGCCAGCAGCTTAGGGGGTGAGGGAGAGCAGTTCTTC. This gives the protein CASSLGGEGEQFF.